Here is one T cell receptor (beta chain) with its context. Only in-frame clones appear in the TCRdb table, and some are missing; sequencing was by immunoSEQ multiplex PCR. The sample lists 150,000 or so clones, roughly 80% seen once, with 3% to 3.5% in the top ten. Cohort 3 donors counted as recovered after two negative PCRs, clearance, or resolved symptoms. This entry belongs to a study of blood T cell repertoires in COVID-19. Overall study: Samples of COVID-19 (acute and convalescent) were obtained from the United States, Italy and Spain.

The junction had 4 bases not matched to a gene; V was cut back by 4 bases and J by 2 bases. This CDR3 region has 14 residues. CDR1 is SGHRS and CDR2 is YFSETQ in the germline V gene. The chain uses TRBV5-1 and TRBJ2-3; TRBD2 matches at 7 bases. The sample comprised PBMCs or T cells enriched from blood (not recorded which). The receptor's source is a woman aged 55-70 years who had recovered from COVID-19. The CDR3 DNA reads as TGCGCCAGCAGCGTCGGGGGGTCCACAGATACGCAGTATTTT. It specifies CASSVGGSTDTQYF.